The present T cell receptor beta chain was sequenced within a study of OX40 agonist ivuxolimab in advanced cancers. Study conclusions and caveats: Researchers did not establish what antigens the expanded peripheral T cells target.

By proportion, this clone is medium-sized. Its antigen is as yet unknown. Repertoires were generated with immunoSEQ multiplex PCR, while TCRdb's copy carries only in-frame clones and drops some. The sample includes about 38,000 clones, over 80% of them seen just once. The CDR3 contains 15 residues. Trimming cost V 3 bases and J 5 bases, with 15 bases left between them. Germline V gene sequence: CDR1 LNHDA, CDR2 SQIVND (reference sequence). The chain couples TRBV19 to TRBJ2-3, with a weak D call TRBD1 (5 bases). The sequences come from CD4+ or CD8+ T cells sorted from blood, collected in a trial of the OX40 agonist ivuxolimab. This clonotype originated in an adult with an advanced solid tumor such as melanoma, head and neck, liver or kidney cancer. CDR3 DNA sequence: TGTGCCAGTAGTATTCGTACAGGTAGTAAAGATACGCAGTATTTT. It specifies CASSIRTGSKDTQYF.